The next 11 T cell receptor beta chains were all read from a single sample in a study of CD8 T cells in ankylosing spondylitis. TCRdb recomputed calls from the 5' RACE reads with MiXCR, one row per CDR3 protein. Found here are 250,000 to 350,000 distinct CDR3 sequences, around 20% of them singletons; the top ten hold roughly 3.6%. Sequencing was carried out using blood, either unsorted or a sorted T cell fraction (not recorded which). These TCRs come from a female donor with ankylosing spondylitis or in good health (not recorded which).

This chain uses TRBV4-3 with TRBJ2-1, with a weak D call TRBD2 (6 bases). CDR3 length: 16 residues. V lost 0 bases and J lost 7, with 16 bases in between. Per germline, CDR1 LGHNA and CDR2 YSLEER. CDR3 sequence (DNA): TGCGCCAGCAGCCAAGATGGGGGACTCCCGCGGAATGAGCAGTTCTTC. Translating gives CASSQDGGLPRNEQFF.

The CDR3 here is CASSSGTGPRQETQYF. CDR3 DNA sequence: TGCGCCAGCAGCTCCGGGACAGGCCCGAGACAAGAGACCCAGTACTTC. The chain links TRBV5-1 to TRBJ2-5; 8 bases align to TRBD1. V was pared by 3 bases and J by 2 bases, with 9 bases of the junction left unmatched. Per germline, CDR1 SGHRS and CDR2 YFSETQ. CDR3 length: 16 amino acids.

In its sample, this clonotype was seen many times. The CDR3 DNA follows: TGTGCCAGCAGCCTGGACATTAATAATTCACCCCTCCACTTT. Translating it yields CASSLDINNSPLHF. The gene calls are TRBV7-2 and TRBJ1-6, with a weak D call TRBD1 (5 bases). The germline V and J ends were trimmed by 5 bases and 5 bases, with 10 bases remaining between them. This CDR3 contains 14 residues. Germline CDR1 reads SGHTA; CDR2 reads FQGNSA.

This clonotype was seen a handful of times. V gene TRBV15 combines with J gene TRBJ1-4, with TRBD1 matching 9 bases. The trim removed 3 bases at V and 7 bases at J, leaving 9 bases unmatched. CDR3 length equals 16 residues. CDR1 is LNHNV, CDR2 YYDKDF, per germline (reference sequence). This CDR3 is CATSRGRDRDREKLFF. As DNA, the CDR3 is TGTGCCACCAGCAGGGGCCGGGACAGGGACCGTGAAAAACTGTTTTTT.

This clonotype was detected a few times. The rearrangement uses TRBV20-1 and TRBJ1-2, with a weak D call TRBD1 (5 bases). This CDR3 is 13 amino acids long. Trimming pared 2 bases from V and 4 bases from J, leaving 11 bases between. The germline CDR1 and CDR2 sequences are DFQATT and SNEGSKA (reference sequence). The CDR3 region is CSARSPGTYGYTF. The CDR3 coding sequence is TGCAGTGCTAGATCCCCCGGGACCTATGGCTACACCTTC.

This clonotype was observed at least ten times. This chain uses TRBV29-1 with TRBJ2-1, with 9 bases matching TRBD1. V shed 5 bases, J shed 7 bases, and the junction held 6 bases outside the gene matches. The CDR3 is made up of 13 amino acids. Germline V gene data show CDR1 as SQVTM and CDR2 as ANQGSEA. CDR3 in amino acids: CSVTQGQGNEQFF. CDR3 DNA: TGCAGCGTTACTCAGGGACAGGGAAATGAGCAGTTCTTC.

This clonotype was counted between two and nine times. The CDR3 sequence: CASSEGGRNTGELFF. The DNA for the CDR3 is TGTGCCAGCAGTGAAGGAGGCCGAAACACCGGGGAGCTGTTTTTT. The chain couples TRBV25-1 to TRBJ2-2, with D perhaps matching TRBD2 (5 bases). Trimming removed 2 bases from V and 2 bases from J, with 9 bases in between. Germline CDR1 MGHDK, CDR2 SYGVNS. The CDR3 consists of 15 residues.

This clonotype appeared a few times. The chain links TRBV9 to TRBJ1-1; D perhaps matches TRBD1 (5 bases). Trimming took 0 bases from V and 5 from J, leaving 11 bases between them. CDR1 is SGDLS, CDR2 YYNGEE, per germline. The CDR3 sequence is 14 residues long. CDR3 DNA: TGTGCCAGCAGCGTAGCTACAGAGGGGACTGAAGCTTTCTTT. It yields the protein CASSVATEGTEAFF.

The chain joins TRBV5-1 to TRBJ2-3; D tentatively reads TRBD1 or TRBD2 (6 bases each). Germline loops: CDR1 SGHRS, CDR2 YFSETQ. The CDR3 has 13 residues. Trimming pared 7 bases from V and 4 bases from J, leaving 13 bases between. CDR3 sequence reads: CASGWGAADTQYF. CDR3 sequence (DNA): TGCGCCAGCGGTTGGGGGGCGGCAGATACGCAGTATTTT.

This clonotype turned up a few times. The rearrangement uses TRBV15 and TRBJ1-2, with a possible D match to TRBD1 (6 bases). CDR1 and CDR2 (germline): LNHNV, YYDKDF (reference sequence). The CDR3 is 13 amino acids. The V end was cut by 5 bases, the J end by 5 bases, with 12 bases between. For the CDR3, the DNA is TGTGCCACCAGCGGGGGAGGGGGGTATGGCTACACCTTC. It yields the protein CATSGGGGYGYTF.

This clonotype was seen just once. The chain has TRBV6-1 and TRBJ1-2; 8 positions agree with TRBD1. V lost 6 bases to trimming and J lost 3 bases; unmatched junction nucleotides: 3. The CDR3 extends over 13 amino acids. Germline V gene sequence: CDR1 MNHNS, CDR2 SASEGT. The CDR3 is CASRMTGDYGYTF. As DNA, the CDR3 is TGTGCCAGCAGGATGACAGGGGACTATGGCTACACCTTC.